The present TCR beta chain was sequenced within a study of blood T cells in healthy people across ages (dated by TCRdb to the mid-2010s). Turning to the overall study: In model experiments, template switching captured about one uniquely barcoded TCR beta cDNA molecule for every two T cells. To avoid experimental bias, donors of different ages were distributed randomly across sequencing lanes. The study analyzed two additional independent replicas of 1 million unique cDNA reads from the same blood draw for two donors, one aged 18 to 29 and one aged 80 or older. The study measured age-related changes in TCR beta repertoire diversity using deep sequencing normalized with unique cDNA molecular identifiers. The donors were split into four age groups: young (average about 16 years), middle-aged (more than 35), aged (about 56) and long-lived (under 90).

Systemically healthy Caucasian individuals from Russia, roughly 40 in total and aged roughly 6 to 100 years, were included as donors. Around 9.7 milliliters of peripheral blood were collected from each donor into EDTA-treated Vacutainer tubes. PBMCs were isolated by Ficoll-Paque density-gradient centrifugation, with at least 7 million obtained per sample. Total RNA, at least 6 micrograms per sample, was extracted from PBMCs with Trizol reagent. For every donor, an aliquot of PBMCs went through flow cytometry to measure the percentages of naive CD45RAhigh/CD27high T cells. The method behind the library was 5' RACE. Sequencing used an Illumina HiSeq 2500. The second PCR ran for about 6 to 11 cycles and used a J-beta primer mix along with a sample-barcoded 5' primer. A unique molecular identifier was introduced onto each TCR beta cDNA molecule by a template-switch 5' adaptor carrying 12 random nucleotides. At least 2.5 million CDR3-containing paired-end reads were obtained from each sample. First-strand cDNA was synthesized from all RNA with the Mint cDNA synthesis kit, primed by a TRBC-specific oligonucleotide. Following uracil-DNA glycosylase treatment, all cDNA underwent a first 18-cycle PCR with the universal primers M1SS and BC2_uni_R. The original pipeline was this. For normalization, 1 million high-quality reads, each with a distinct molecular identifier, were randomly selected from each sample. Instead of being binned into consensus sequences, reads with shared molecular identifiers were discarded. MiTCR, run with a Q25 quality threshold and the strictest error-elimination algorithm, handled CDR3 identification, clonotype clustering and error correction. A nonparametric unseen species model with Euler transformation was used to estimate a lower bound on total TCR beta diversity. TCRdb reprocessing: public reads trimmed at Q25 with fastp, clones called with MiXCR, in-frame beta chains kept. Every entry covers one CDR3 protein and lists the most common genes and DNA from its rows. TCRdb's processing, not the study's, gives the V and J calls here. The sample table records about 970,000 distinct CDR3 sequences; about 51% of these occur just once. Together, the top ten hold over 20% of the sample.

Points the paper makes about the study in general: Since profiling was done on bulk unsorted PBMCs, naive and antigen-experienced compartments could not be conclusively compared. Because donor CMV infection status was unknown, age-related changes in expanded clonotypes were potentially confounded. Compared with the aged group, the long-lived group had more naive CD4+ T cells, fewer expanded clones and increased TCR diversity, suggesting age selection. A strong correlation was found between observed TCR beta diversity and the percentage of naive T cells measured by flow cytometry. Estimates of total diversity from one million sequenced T cells were regarded as lower bounds and underestimates. Observed TCR beta diversity per million T cells fell roughly linearly with age, and a significant reduction was already apparent by age around 40.

To note about this clonotype: Its binding antigen is unknown. Base qualities are not at hand, and no much larger clone is one base apart.

The clonotype originates from a woman in her sixties or seventies in good health. Sequenced: blood.

The encoded CDR3 is CASRVGDGDLDYEQYF. The DNA is as follows: TGTGCCAGCAGAGTTGGGGATGGGGACTTGGACTACGAGCAGTACTTC. Rearrangement joined TRBV2 to TRBJ2-7; the D gene is perhaps TRBD2, on 6 matching bases. A distance of 21 bases separates the germline ends of V and J, which lose 6 bases and 3 bases respectively. The CDR3 spans 16 residues, from the cysteine through the phenylalanine. Only the CDR3 region is kept as DNA, spanning 48 bases read in frame from base 1. CDR1 and CDR2, per the germline V gene, are SNHLY and FYNNEI.